This paragraph covers one T cell receptor (beta chain) sequence. This clone occurred once. Its cognate antigen has yet to be identified. Within one base of it there is no much larger clone, and no base qualities were kept. In the prospective study, participants were about 18 to 95 years old, resided in 25 or so geographic areas of the United States, and were enrolled through a virtual design. In the prospective study, cohorts were assigned on the basis of participant-reported clinical history obtained from a screening survey and a study questionnaire. Recovered participants in ImmuneRACE Cohort 3 were defined as having two consecutive negative NP/OP PCR tests, clearance from a healthcare professional, or resolution of symptoms. Each participant in the prospective study had whole blood, serum and a nasopharyngeal or oropharyngeal swab collected by mobile phlebotomists. Additional blood draws and questionnaires over a 2-month period could optionally be provided by prospective study participants. Blood samples from the prospective study were shipped frozen or at room temperature prior to DNA extraction.

Trimming removed 4 bases from V and 5 bases from J; the gene matches leave 5 bases unexplained. The CDR1 and CDR2 encoded by the germline V gene are MGHDK and SYGVNS. From its cysteine to its phenylalanine, the CDR3 spans 14 amino acids. The sequence is cut down to CDR3 DNA, 42 bases in frame from base 1. These data come from a study of blood T cell repertoires in COVID-19 (dated by TCRdb to 2018 to 2020). General notes on the study: The collaborator samples originated in the United States, Italy and Spain and spanned the acute and convalescent phases of COVID-19. The material from the prospective study consisted of cDNA or gDNA derived from T cells, B-cell-depleted T cells, or PBMCs. The dataset comprised deeply sampled blood TCRbeta repertoires from subjects exposed to, actively infected with, or recovered from COVID-19. The repertoires were released in a freely available public database intended as a resource for research on the immune response to SARS-CoV-2. Samples came from the ongoing ImmuneRACE study (first 160 participants) plus 1,254 subjects from 6 global collaborators. Nearly every sample came with metadata listing a de-identified subject ID, COVID-19 status, age in years and sex. Where HLA class I and class II types were available, the types were taken from metadata supplied by the sample provider, not from assay-based typing. Broad study findings and their caveats: The quantity of clinical and demographic metadata differed by source and by participant and was supplied without curation.

TCRbeta CDR3 regions were amplified from genomic DNA by means of the immunoSEQ Assay, a bias-controlled multiplex PCR. Regarding the original processing steps: Within the assay, amplification of reference gene primers was used to estimate how many nucleated cells each sample contained. To quantify the absolute abundance of each unique TCRbeta CDR3 rearrangement, sequence reads were collapsed and filtered. For each sample, productive Simpson clonality was calculated as the square root of Simpson's diversity index over productive rearrangements. TCRdb stores this immuneACCESS table with in-frame sequences only. Part of the clones is absent; in the studies checked, under half of the shortfall reflects unresolved V genes, and no reason is known for the rest. The DNA gave D and trimming, while V, J and clone size come from that table. The sample records approximately 150,000 clones, 75% to 90% of which are singletons. The ten largest make up about 11% of the sample.

Sequenced sample: PBMCs or T cells enriched from blood (not recorded which). This TCR was recovered from a man aged 60 to 69 who had recovered from COVID-19. The chain is made from TRBV25-1 and TRBJ2-1; 7 nucleotides in the junction match TRBD2. The CDR3 is CASSVASGNNEQFF. The bases read TGTGCCAGCAGTGTGGCTAGCGGTAACAATGAGCAGTTCTTC.